This T cell receptor (beta chain) was observed in a study of identical twins. Regarding the study as a whole: Among beta out-of-frame sequences, excess sharing between twins appeared weaker. It was out-of-frame TCR alpha sharing in monozygotic twins that models underestimated.

All donors comprised healthy Caucasians. TCRdb re-derived calls from the 5' RACE reads in MiXCR, one entry per CDR3 protein. Found here are 200,000 to 300,000 distinct CDR3 sequences, approximately 11% of them singletons; the top ten hold approximately 4%. Points on this clonotype: The antigen remains unidentified.

This sample was shared with a second study, whose subject was yellow fever vaccine responses in identical twins.

This TCR was recovered from a woman aged 18-35 years in good health. Sequencing input: memory (CD45RO+) T cells sorted from blood.

CDR3 region: CASSLSPRQGAYEQYF. The CDR3 bases are TGTGCCAGCAGTTTGTCTCCGCGACAGGGGGCCTACGAGCAGTACTTC. V is TRBV27 and J is TRBJ2-7, with 9 bases that match TRBD1. The junction had 8 bases not matched to a gene; V was cut back by 3 bases and J by 2 bases. This CDR3 is built from 16 residues. Germline CDR1 MNHEY, CDR2 SMNVEV (reference sequence).